A single sample is the source of the 11 T cell receptor beta chains below, sequenced in a study of identical twins. MiXCR, applied by TCRdb to the 5' RACE reads, yields one record per CDR3 protein. This sample has around 450,000 distinct CDR3 sequences, with 11% to 15% found just once. Another study also made use of these data, one on yellow fever vaccine responses in identical twins.

Specimen: CD4+ T cells sorted from blood. The receptors were gathered from a woman in her late teens or twenties in good health.

This clonotype was observed a few times. The rearrangement links TRBV12-5 to TRBJ1-1, with 7 nucleotides matching TRBD1. The V gene's germline CDR1 is LGHNT and CDR2 FRNRAP. This CDR3 comprises 16 residues. The V segment lost 2 bases and the J segment 2 bases; nucleotides outside the gene matches: 8. The CDR3 region is CASGLPRDRANTEAFF. CDR3 coding DNA: TGTGCTAGTGGTTTGCCCCGGGACAGAGCTAACACTGAAGCTTTCTTT.

CDR3 sequence (DNA): TGCGCCAGCAGCCGCGGACTAGCGGGAGCAGAGACCCAGTACTTC. Protein product: CASSRGLAGAETQYF. The chain employs TRBV5-1 and TRBJ2-5; TRBD2 matches at 13 bases. Looked up from germline, CDR1 is SGHRS and CDR2 is YFSETQ. This CDR3 has 15 amino acids. J was trimmed by 4 bases and V by 4 bases; bases with no gene match: 4.

The chain recombines TRBV5-1 with TRBJ2-4; no firm D call. With 0 bases removed from V and 10 bases from J, the gap between germline ends came to 14 bases. Germline CDR1 is SGHRS and CDR2 is YFSETQ. This CDR3 has 14 amino acids. The CDR3 nucleotides read TGCGCCAGCAGCTTGGAGGCAGGCCATGGTATTCAGTACTTC. Translated: CASSLEAGHGIQYF.

This clonotype was found a few times. The J gene is TRBJ2-7, the V gene TRBV5-1; D gene unclear. The CDR3 has 14 residues. V dropped 2 bases and J dropped 7 bases, with 16 bases sitting between them. Germline assignment: CDR1 SGHRS and CDR2 YFSETQ. CDR3 sequence: CASSLEVAGLEQYF. The CDR3 DNA is TGCGCCAGCAGCTTAGAGGTGGCCGGGTTGGAGCAGTACTTC.

Of note for this clonotype: At one of its ends the junction is not consistent with the germline gene, which may arise from a read error. The chain carries TRBV7-7 and TRBJ2-1, with D unclear. The CDR3 loop spans 13 amino acids. Germline lookup yields CDR1 SSHAT and CDR2 FNYEAQ (reference sequence). DNA of the CDR3: TGTGCTAGCAGCTTAAGGTTTCTCGATGAGCAGTTCTTC. Its protein product is CASSLRFLDEQFF.

This clonotype was seen more than once but under ten times. The chain is built from TRBV28 and TRBJ2-2, with TRBD1 identical over 10 bases. Trimming took 8 bases from V and 1 from J; bases not matched to a gene: 7. Germline CDR1 reads MDHEN; CDR2 reads SYDVKM. The CDR3 totals 16 residues. CDR3 coding DNA: TGTGCCAGCGATCGATGGACAGGGGGGAACACCGGGGAGCTGTTTTTT. It specifies CASDRWTGGNTGELFF.

This clonotype showed up just a few times. In DNA, the CDR3 is TGCGCCAGCAGCCAACTCCGGGACAGGGGCACAGATACGCAGTATTTT. Protein: CASSQLRDRGTDTQYF. The chain couples TRBV4-3 to TRBJ2-3, with 9 bases identical to TRBD1. CDR3 length: 16 amino acids. Losses at the gene ends were 2 bases for V and 1 base for J; bases not matched to a gene: 4. Per the germline V gene, CDR1 is LGHNA and CDR2 is YSLEER.

The CDR3, as DNA: TGCGCCAGCAGACTAGCGGTCACTCAAGAGACCCAGTACTTC. Translating gives CASRLAVTQETQYF. The gene calls are TRBV5-1 and TRBJ2-5, with TRBD2 matching 8 bases. From germline, CDR1 is SGHRS and CDR2 YFSETQ. With V trimmed by 5 bases and J by 2 bases, 5 bases remained unmatched. This CDR3 has 14 residues. The variable domain in full, completed from reference TRBV5-1 and TRBJ2-5, reads KAGVTQTPRYLIKTRGQQVTLSCSPISGHRSVSWYQQTPGQGLQFLFEYFSETQRNKGNFPGRFSGRQFSNSRSEMNVSTLELGDSALYLCASRLAVTQETQYFGPGTRLLVL.

V is TRBV12-3 or TRBV12-4 and J is TRBJ1-6, with a weak D call TRBD1 (5 bases). The CDR3 runs to 14 residues. The V end was cut by 3 bases, the J end by 9 bases, with 12 bases between. CDR3 loop: CASSLGDRGSPLHF. The CDR3 DNA follows: TGTGCCAGCAGTTTGGGAGACAGAGGTTCACCCCTCCACTTT.

V usage is TRBV12-3 or TRBV12-4 and J usage is TRBJ2-7, with 10 nucleotides matching TRBD2. The CDR3 length is 16 residues. With 7 bases clipped from V and 3 bases from J, the junction kept 12 bases outside the gene matches. The CDR3 region has the DNA TGTGCCAGCACCAATTCGGGACTAGCGAGAGACTACGAGCAGTACTTC. Protein sequence: CASTNSGLARDYEQYF.

This clonotype was counted a few times. This chain links TRBV6-1 with TRBJ1-1; D not resolved. Trimming left V 1 base short and J 5 bases short, with 5 bases between. CDR3 length: 12 residues. Looked up from germline, CDR1 is MNHNS and CDR2 is SASEGT. The CDR3 is CASSEGQTEAFF. CDR3 DNA sequence: TGTGCCAGCAGTGAAGGACAAACTGAAGCTTTCTTT.